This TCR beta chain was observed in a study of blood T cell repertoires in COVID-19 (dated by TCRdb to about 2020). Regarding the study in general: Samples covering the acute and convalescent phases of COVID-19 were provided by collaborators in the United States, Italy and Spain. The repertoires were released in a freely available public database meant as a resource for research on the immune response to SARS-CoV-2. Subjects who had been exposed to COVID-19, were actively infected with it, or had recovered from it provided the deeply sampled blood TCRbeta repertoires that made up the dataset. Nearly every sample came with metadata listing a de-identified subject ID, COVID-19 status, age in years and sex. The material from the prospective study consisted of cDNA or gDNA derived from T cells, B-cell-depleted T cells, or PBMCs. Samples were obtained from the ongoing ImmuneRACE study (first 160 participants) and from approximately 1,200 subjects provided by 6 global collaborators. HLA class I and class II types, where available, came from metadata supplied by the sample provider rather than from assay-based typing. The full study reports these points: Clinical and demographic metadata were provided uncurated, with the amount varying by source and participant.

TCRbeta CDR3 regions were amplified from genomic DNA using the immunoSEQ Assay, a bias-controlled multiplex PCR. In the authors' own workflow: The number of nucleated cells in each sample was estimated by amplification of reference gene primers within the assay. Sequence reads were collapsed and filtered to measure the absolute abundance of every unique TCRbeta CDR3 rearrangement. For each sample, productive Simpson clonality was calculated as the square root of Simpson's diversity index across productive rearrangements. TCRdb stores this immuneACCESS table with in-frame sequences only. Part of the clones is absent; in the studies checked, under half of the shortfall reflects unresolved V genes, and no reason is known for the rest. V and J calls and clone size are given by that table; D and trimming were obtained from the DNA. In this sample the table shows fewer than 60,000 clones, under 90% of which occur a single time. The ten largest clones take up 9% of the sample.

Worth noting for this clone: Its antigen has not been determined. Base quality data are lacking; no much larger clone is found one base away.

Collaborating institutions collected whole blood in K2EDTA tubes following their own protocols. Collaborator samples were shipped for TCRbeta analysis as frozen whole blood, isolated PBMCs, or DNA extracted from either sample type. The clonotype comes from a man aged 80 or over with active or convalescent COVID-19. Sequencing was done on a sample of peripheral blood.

The nucleotides are TGTGCCAGTAGCCGTAGGACAGCCACTGAAGCTTTCTTT. This codes for CASSRRTATEAFF. Here the chain combines TRBV19 and TRBJ1-1; TRBD1 could be the D gene, as 6 bases match. The CDR3, from cysteine to phenylalanine, totals 13 residues. Here the CDR3 DNA is all that survives: 39 bases in frame from base 1. Looking up the germline V gene (reference sequence) yields CDR1 LNHDA and CDR2 SQIVND. Relative to germline, V is 6 bases shorter and J is 4 bases shorter, with 12 bases between their ends.